This T cell receptor (beta chain) came from a study of blood T cell repertoires in COVID-19. Sequencing used immunoSEQ multiplex PCR; TCRdb keeps in-frame clones, though not all of them. The repertoire holds nearly 300,000 clones, with roughly 91% as singletons. Material for sequencing was PBMCs or T cells enriched from blood (not recorded which). This receptor was identified in a woman in her 50s who had been exposed to COVID-19.

The CDR3 coding sequence is TGCGCCAGCAGCGCCAAGACAGGCCAGAACACTGAAGCTTTCTTT. Its translation: CASSAKTGQNTEAFF. The chain employs TRBV5-1 and TRBJ1-1; D perhaps matches TRBD1 (6 bases). The CDR3 consists of 15 residues. Trimming took 4 bases from V and 1 from J, leaving 14 bases between them. Germline-derived CDR1 and CDR2 are SGHRS and YFSETQ.